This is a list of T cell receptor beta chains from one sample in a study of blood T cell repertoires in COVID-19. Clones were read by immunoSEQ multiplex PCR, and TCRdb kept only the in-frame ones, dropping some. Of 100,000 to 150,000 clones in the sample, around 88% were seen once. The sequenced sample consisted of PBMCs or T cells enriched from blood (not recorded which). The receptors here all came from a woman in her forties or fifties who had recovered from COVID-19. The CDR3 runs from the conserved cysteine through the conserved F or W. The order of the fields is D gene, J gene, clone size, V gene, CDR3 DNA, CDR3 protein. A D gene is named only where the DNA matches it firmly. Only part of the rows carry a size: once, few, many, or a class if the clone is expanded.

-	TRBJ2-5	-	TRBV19	TGTGCCAGTAGTTCCCGGTCGGAGACCCAGTACTTC	CASSSRSETQYF
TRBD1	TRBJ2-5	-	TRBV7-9	TGTGCCAGCAGCCCGGGGACAGGGACCCAAGAGACCCAGTACTTC	CASSPGTGTQETQYF
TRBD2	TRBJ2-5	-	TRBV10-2	TGCGCCAGCAGTGCCCAAACTAGCGGGGACCTGATTGCGACCCAGTACTTC	CASSAQTSGDLIATQYF
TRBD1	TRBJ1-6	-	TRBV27	TGTGCCAGCAGTTTTGGGGGACAGATCAATTCACCCCTCCACTTT	CASSFGGQINSPLHF
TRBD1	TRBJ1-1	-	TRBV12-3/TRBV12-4	TGTGCCAGCAGTTTCAACAGGGGCACTGAAGCTTTCTTT	CASSFNRGTEAFF
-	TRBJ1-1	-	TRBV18	TGTGCCAGCTCACCAACGACAGATATGAACACTGAAGCTTTCTTT	CASSPTTDMNTEAFF
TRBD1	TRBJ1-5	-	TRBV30	TGTGCCTGGAGTGAGGGGGCTCAGCCCCAGCATTTT	CAWSEGAQPQHF
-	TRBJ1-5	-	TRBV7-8	TGTGCCAGCAGCCCGACCCCGTTCGGGGAAGATCAGCCCCAGCATTTT	CASSPTPFGEDQPQHF
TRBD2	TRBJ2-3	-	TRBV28	TGTGCCAGCAGTCCCATGACTAGCGGATGGACAGATACGCAGTATTTT	CASSPMTSGWTDTQYF
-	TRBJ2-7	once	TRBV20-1	TGCAGTGCTAGTGGGGGACTTAACTCCTACGAGCAGTACTTC	CSASGGLNSYEQYF
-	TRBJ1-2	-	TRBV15	TGTGCCACCAGCAGAGATCTAGCGGGGACTGGCTATGGCTACACCTTC	CATSRDLAGTGYGYTF